Here is one T cell receptor (beta chain) with its context. As yet, its antigen is unknown. PCR amplification relied on 60 Vbeta primers (plus 13 Jbeta primers). Clones were read by immunoSEQ multiplex PCR, and TCRdb kept only the in-frame ones, dropping some. The sample consists of approximately 75,000 clones, 84% of them appearing once. This entry comes from a study of cytomegalovirus exposure and HLA in healthy donors. There are 14 residues in the CDR3. With 2 bases removed from V and 4 bases from J, the gap between germline ends came to 12 bases. CDR1 and CDR2 from the germline V gene are SGHRS and YFSETQ. General study findings and limits: A later analysis reportedly found that, within productive TCRs, an Asian-associated ancestry cluster had fewer N-insertions than the mean observed across the approximately 700 donors. Later analysis showed TCR association rates varying by HLA locus, highest for DRB1 and lowest for HLA-C. The study listed under 200 cytomegalovirus-associated TCR beta chains.

Each donor was nominally healthy when sampled (though unrecorded immune exposures were likely). Sequenced sample: PBMCs. This TCR was sampled from a man aged 70-80 years in good health and CMV-seropositive. V usage is TRBV5-1 and J usage is TRBJ2-5; the D gene is possibly TRBD1 (6 bases). The CDR3 DNA reads TGCGCCAGCAGCTTAAGAGGGGGTGGAGAGACCCAGTACTTC. Amino acid sequence: CASSLRGGGETQYF.